These 6 T cell receptor beta chains share one sample of origin, sequenced in a study of blood T cell repertoires in COVID-19. Sequenced by immunoSEQ multiplex PCR; TCRdb stores in-frame clones only, minus some. This repertoire shows 300,000 to 400,000 clones, roughly 90% found once; its top ten account for roughly 4%. Sequences were obtained from peripheral blood. The receptors derive from a woman between 50 and 59 years old with active or convalescent COVID-19.

This clone has just one count. Other DNA sequences from this sample encode an identical CDR3 as well. The chain joins TRBV28 to TRBJ2-7, with 10 bases identical to TRBD2. The CDR3 is 13 amino acids. The V gene's germline CDR1 is MDHEN and CDR2 SYDVKM. The J segment lost 2 bases and the V segment lost 5 bases, leaving 0 bases of the junction unmatched. The CDR3 here is CASSLAGAYEQYF. The DNA for the CDR3 is TGTGCCAGCAGTCTAGCGGGGGCCTACGAGCAGTACTTC.

V usage is TRBV4-3 and J usage is TRBJ2-7; D gene ambiguous. Germline CDR1 is LGHNA and CDR2 is YSLEER. Deletions cut 0 bases from V and 4 bases from J, with 16 bases between. CDR3 length: 16 amino acids. CDR3 residues: CASSQELPGNVYEQYF. The CDR3 nucleotides are TGCGCCAGCAGCCAAGAGCTCCCAGGAAATGTGTACGAGCAGTACTTC.

The V and J genes are TRBV9 and TRBJ2-1, with TRBD2 matching over 9 bases. The CDR3 has 16 amino acids. The germline V gene encodes CDR1 SGDLS and CDR2 YYNGEE. J gave up 3 bases and V 4 bases, and 8 bases lay outside the gene matches. The CDR3 spells CASSTRGLANYNEQFF. CDR3 coding DNA: TGTGCCAGCAGCACTCGAGGACTAGCGAACTACAATGAGCAGTTCTTC.

The chain is built from TRBV7-2 and TRBJ2-7; 11 bases match TRBD2. The junction had 9 bases not matched to a gene; V was cut back by 5 bases and J by 6 bases. Germline V CDR1 and CDR2: SGHTA, FQGNSA. CDR3 length equals 15 residues. The DNA of the CDR3 is TGTGCCAGCAGCCTATATACTAGCGGGAGTTCCGAGCAGTACTTC. This codes for CASSLYTSGSSEQYF.

The chain recombines TRBV28 with TRBJ1-4, with unresolved D. CDR3 length: 16 amino acids. CDR1 is MDHEN, CDR2 SYDVKM, per germline. Trimming took 2 bases from V and 7 from J, leaving 17 bases between them. The CDR3 nucleotides are TGTGCCAGCAGTTTAGGTATTCGGAGGGCAGGTGAAAAACTGTTTTTT. Protein product: CASSLGIRRAGEKLFF.

The sample holds one count of this clone. The V and J genes are TRBV29-1 and TRBJ1-1; a possible D gene is TRBD1 (5 bases). V was trimmed by 4 bases and J by 0 bases, leaving 9 bases between them. The CDR3 contains 13 residues. Germline-derived CDR1 and CDR2 are SQVTM and ANQGSEA. In nucleotides, the CDR3 is TGCAGCGTTGTCCACAGGATGAACACTGAAGCTTTCTTT. Translated: CSVVHRMNTEAFF.